This section outlines one T cell receptor beta chain sequence together with its context. Per germline, CDR1 MNHNS and CDR2 SASEGT. The CDR3 consists of 14 residues. V gave up 1 base and J gave up 4 bases, with 11 bases separating them. Data came from immunoSEQ multiplex PCR; TCRdb stores just in-frame clones and leaves some out. This table holds 200,000 to 250,000 clones, around 83% found once. These data belong to a study of blood T cell repertoires in COVID-19. This receptor was taken from a woman aged 70-85 years with COVID-19, enrolled during active disease. The rearrangement joins TRBV6-1 to TRBJ2-7, with TRBD2 as a possible D gene (5 bases). Sequenced: peripheral blood. Written as DNA, the CDR3 is TGTGCCAGCAGTGAAGAAAGAGGGAGATACGAGCAGTACTTC. Its protein is CASSEERGRYEQYF.